The 14 T cell receptor beta chains below were found in one sample sequenced in a study of blood T cell repertoires in COVID-19. The repertoire was sequenced with immunoSEQ multiplex PCR; TCRdb's copy has only in-frame clones and lacks some. The sample yields around 130,000 clones, 84% seen once. The sample comprised peripheral blood. These receptors were obtained from a man in his sixties with acute or convalescent COVID-19.

V gene TRBV27 combines with J gene TRBJ2-1, with 11 bases fitting TRBD2. V lost 3 bases, J lost 5 bases, and 9 bases stayed unmatched. The germline V gene encodes CDR1 MNHEY and CDR2 SMNVEV (reference sequence). The CDR3 has 17 amino acids. CDR3 DNA: TGTGCCAGCAGTTTTGGGCTAGCGGGAGGTGGGAACAATGAGCAGTTCTTC. As protein: CASSFGLAGGGNNEQFF.

The rearrangement uses TRBV9 and TRBJ1-6; 8 nucleotides match TRBD1. The CDR3 sequence is 14 residues long. From germline, CDR1 is SGDLS and CDR2 YYNGEE. Trimming cost V 0 bases and J 7 bases; bases outside gene matches: 0. DNA of the CDR3: TGTGCCAGCAGCGTAGGACAGGGGAATTCACCCCTCCACTTT. This sequence encodes CASSVGQGNSPLHF.

This chain uses TRBV11-2 with TRBJ2-7; perhaps TRBD1 as D (6 bases). The CDR3 contains 13 residues. Germline V gives CDR1 SGHAT, CDR2 FQNNGV. V dropped 4 bases and J dropped 4 bases, with 11 bases sitting between them. Here the CDR3 DNA reads TGTGCCAGCAGCTCAACAGGGCGATACGAGCAGTACTTC. Protein sequence: CASSSTGRYEQYF.

The chain is built from TRBV4-2 and TRBJ2-7; 7 bases fit TRBD2. This CDR3 spans 15 amino acids. The J segment lost 4 bases and the V segment lost 0 bases, leaving 6 bases of the junction unmatched. CDR1 and CDR2 (germline): LGHNA, YNFKEQ. The DNA for the CDR3 is TGTGCCAGCAGCCAAGATCTCCTAGCGGAGTACGAGCAGTACTTC. Its translation is CASSQDLLAEYEQYF.

The chain has TRBV25-1 and TRBJ1-2; TRBD1 agrees at 7 bases. Unmatched junction bases numbered 8, after V lost 0 bases and J lost 4 bases. Germline V gene sequence: CDR1 MGHDK, CDR2 SYGVNS. The CDR3 sequence is 16 residues long. This CDR3 is CASSEYRMTGTYGYTF. The CDR3 coding sequence is TGTGCCAGCAGTGAATACCGCATGACAGGGACCTATGGCTACACCTTC.

This clone came up a few times. The chain employs TRBV29-1 and TRBJ1-2, with D possibly matching TRBD1 (6 bases). Trimming took 0 bases from V and 2 from J, leaving 10 bases between them. In germline, CDR1 is SQVTM, CDR2 ANQGSEA. CDR3 size: 14 residues. CDR3 bases: TGCAGCGTTGAAGATCCAGGGACAAACTATGGCTACACCTTC. Translated: CSVEDPGTNYGYTF.

The chain joins TRBV7-2 to TRBJ2-5; 8 positions match TRBD1. Trimming took 5 bases from V and 5 from J; bases not matched to a gene: 10. The CDR3 covers 15 residues. Germline CDR1 reads SGHTA; CDR2 reads FQGNSA. The CDR3 DNA reads TGTGCCAGCAGCAGGCAGGGGGCCCAGGGGGAGACCCAGTACTTC. The encoded protein is CASSRQGAQGETQYF. The entire variable domain, with the rest obtained from reference TRBV7-2 and TRBJ2-5, is as follows: GAGVSQSPSNKVTEKGKDVELRCDPISGHTALYWYRQSLGQGLEFLIYFQGNSAPDKSGLPSDRFSAERTGGSVSTLTIQRTQQEDSAVYLCASSRQGAQGETQYFGPGTRLLVL.

The rearrangement uses TRBV5-8 and TRBJ1-4; D unresolved. This CDR3 spans 14 amino acids. Looked up from germline, CDR1 is SGHTS and CDR2 is YDEGEE. V was shortened by 3 bases and J by 5 bases, with 11 bases between the two germline ends. This CDR3 reads CASSSDTHNEKLFF. DNA for the CDR3: TGTGCCAGCAGCTCTGACACACACAATGAAAAACTGTTTTTT.

The chain is built from TRBV10-3 and TRBJ2-1, with 9 positions matching TRBD2. CDR1 is ENHRY and CDR2 is SYGVKD in the germline V gene. V lost 0 bases to trimming and J lost 5 bases; unmatched junction nucleotides: 8. The CDR3 sequence is 17 residues long. CDR3 coding DNA: TGTGCCATCAGTGAGTCCCAGGCTAGCGGGGATAACAATGAGCAGTTCTTC. Protein sequence: CAISESQASGDNNEQFF.

The V and J genes are TRBV5-1 and TRBJ1-1; D gene unclear. V was pared by 0 bases and J by 4 bases, with 10 bases between. Germline CDR1 reads SGHRS; CDR2 reads YFSETQ. The CDR3 length is 14 residues. The chain's CDR3 is CASSLAGGITEAFF. CDR3 in DNA: TGCGCCAGCAGCTTGGCTGGAGGGATCACTGAAGCTTTCTTT.

J is TRBJ1-2 and V is TRBV28; possible D gene TRBD1, 5 bases. Germline CDR1 is MDHEN and CDR2 is SYDVKM. The CDR3 consists of 13 residues. Trimming left V 5 bases short and J 5 bases short, with 12 bases between. Written as DNA, the CDR3 is TGTGCCAGCAGTGGGGGGAGAAGGTATGGCTACACCTTC. As protein: CASSGGRRYGYTF.

The chain joins TRBV4-1 to TRBJ2-3, with a tentative D call TRBD1 (6 bases). V was shortened by 4 bases and J by 1 base, with 9 bases between the two germline ends. The CDR3 covers 14 residues. CDR1 and CDR2 (germline): MGHRA, YSYEKL. CDR3 sequence reads: CASSPGTRTDTQYF. CDR3 sequence (DNA): TGCGCCAGCAGCCCCGGGACACGCACAGATACGCAGTATTTT.

The V gene is TRBV3-1 (or the pseudogene TRBV3-2), the J gene TRBJ1-2; D is possibly TRBD1 (6 bases). This CDR3 has 16 residues. CDR1 LGHDT and CDR2 YNNKEL come from the germline V gene (reference sequence). V dropped 1 base and J dropped 2 bases, with 14 bases sitting between them. The chain's CDR3 is CASSQGSLDRNYGYTF. CDR3 in DNA: TGTGCCAGCAGCCAAGGTTCTCTGGACAGAAACTATGGCTACACCTTC.

This chain joins TRBV7-9 and TRBJ1-4; 9 positions agree with TRBD1. Germline trimming cut 4 bases from V and 4 bases from J; bases unmatched to any gene: 4. The CDR3 spans 15 residues. Germline assignment: CDR1 SEHNR and CDR2 FQNEAQ (reference sequence). The CDR3: CASSSRQGGNEKLFF. In DNA, the CDR3 is TGTGCCAGCAGCTCTCGACAGGGGGGTAATGAAAAACTGTTTTTT.